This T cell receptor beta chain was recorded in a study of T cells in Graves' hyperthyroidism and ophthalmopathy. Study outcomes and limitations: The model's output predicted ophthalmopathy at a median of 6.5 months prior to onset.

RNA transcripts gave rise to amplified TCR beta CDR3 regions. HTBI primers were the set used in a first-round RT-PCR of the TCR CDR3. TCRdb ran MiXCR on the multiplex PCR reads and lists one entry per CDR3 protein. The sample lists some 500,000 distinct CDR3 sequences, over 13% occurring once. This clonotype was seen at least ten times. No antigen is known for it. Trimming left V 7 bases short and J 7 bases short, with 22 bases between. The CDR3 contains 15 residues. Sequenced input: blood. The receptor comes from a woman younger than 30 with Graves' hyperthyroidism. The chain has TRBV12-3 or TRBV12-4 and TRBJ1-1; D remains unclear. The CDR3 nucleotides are TGTGCCAGCACCCTCCGTAGAGGGAATAATGGTGAAGCTTTCTTT. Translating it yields CASTLRRGNNGEAFF.